The rows below give T cell receptor gamma chains drawn from one sample of a study of intestinal T cells in coeliac disease. TCRdb re-processed the multiplex PCR reads via CATT. The table has approximately 630 gamma-chain clones, 47% seen once. Sample: a duodenal biopsy. The receptors here all came from a human donor with celiac disease. Each CDR3 is given with its conserved first and last residue. Each record gives: CDR3 protein, CDR3 DNA, J gene, V gene, clone size. The size entry is marked missing in some rows and otherwise reads once, few, many or a size class.

CDR3: CATWGLSKKLF; DNA: TGTGCCACCTGGGGCCTCTCTAAGAAACTCTTT; J: TRGJ1/TRGJ2; V: TRGV8; size: large
CDR3: CATWDSPGDWIKTF; DNA: TGTGCCACCTGGGATTCCCCCGGTGATTGGATCAAGACGTTT; J: TRGJP2; V: TRGV2; size: large
CDR3: CATVGRPGADWIKTF; DNA: TGTGCCACCGTGGGACGGCCTGGGGCTGATTGGATCAAGACGTTT; J: TRGJP2; V: TRGV2; size: NA
CDR3: CATWDRRYYKKLF; DNA: TGTGCCACCTGGGACAGGAGGTATTATAAGAAACTCTTT; J: TRGJ1/TRGJ2; V: TRGV3; size: few
CDR3: CATWGRTITSRYYKKLF; DNA: TGTGCCACCTGGGGTCGGACCATCACTAGTCGTTATTATAAGAAACTCTTT; J: TRGJ1/TRGJ2; V: TRGV8; size: NA
CDR3: CATWDGSIRKKLF; DNA: TGTGCCACCTGGGACGGGTCGATACGCAAGAAACTCTTT; J: TRGJ1/TRGJ2; V: TRGV2; size: once
CDR3: CAAWDFAFLGTTGWFKIF; DNA: TGTGCTGCGTGGGACTTTGCTTTTCTCGGTACCACTGGTTGGTTCAAGATATTT; J: TRGJP1; V: TRGV10; size: NA
CDR3: CATWDVRCYKKLF; DNA: TGTGCCACCTGGGACGTTAGGTGCTATAAGAAACTCTTT; J: TRGJ1/TRGJ2; V: TRGV3; size: few
CDR3: CATERYSSDWIKTF; DNA: TGTGCCACCGAGAGGTATAGTAGTGATTGGATCAAGACGTTT; J: TRGJP2; V: TRGV2; size: few
CDR3: CAAWDYKGRFKIF; DNA: TGTGCTGCGTGGGATTATAAGGGGCGGTTCAAGATATTT; J: TRGJP1; V: TRGV10; size: NA
CDR3: CATWDRCYYKKLF; DNA: TGTGCCACCTGGGATCGGTGTTATTATAAGAAACTCTTT; J: TRGJ1/TRGJ2; V: TRGV2; size: NA
CDR3: CATLGLLIWYKKLF; DNA: TGTGCCACCTTGGGACTTTTAATTTGGTATAAGAAACTCTTT; J: TRGJ1/TRGJ2; V: TRGV2; size: NA
CDR3: CATWDIQRKKLF; DNA: TGTGCCACCTGGGACATTCAGCGTAAGAAACTCTTT; J: TRGJ1/TRGJ2; V: TRGV8; size: large
CDR3: CATWGGKGKLF; DNA: TGTGCCACCTGGGGGGGAAAAGGAAAACTCTTT; J: TRGJ1/TRGJ2; V: TRGV2; size: NA
CDR3: CATWDCYKKLF; DNA: TGTGCCACCTGGGATTGTTATAAGAAACTCTTT; J: TRGJ1/TRGJ2; V: TRGV8; size: large
CDR3: CATWDRPTSAPVDWRLARYLLSPHPYIYKKLF; DNA: TGTGCCACCTGGGACAGGCCCACCTCAGCTCCCGTTGATTGGCGCTTGGCTCGGTATCTCCTAAGCCCCCATCCTTATATTTATAAGAAACTCTTT; J: TRGJ1/TRGJ2; V: TRGV3; size: large
CDR3: CATWDVGANKKLF; DNA: TGTGCCACCTGGGACGTAGGTGCTAATAAGAAACTCTTT; J: TRGJ1/TRGJ2; V: TRGV3; size: NA
CDR3: CATWDGVIIKKLF; DNA: TGTGCCACCTGGGACGGTGTTATTATAAAGAAACTCTTT; J: TRGJ1/TRGJ2; V: TRGV2; size: NA
CDR3: CATWDGRGGWFKIF; DNA: TGTGCCACCTGGGACGGGCGGGGTGGTTGGTTCAAGATATTT; J: TRGJP1; V: TRGV2; size: hyperexpanded
CDR3: CATWGDSSDWIKTF; DNA: TGTGCCACCTGGGGGGATAGTAGTGATTGGATCAAGACGTTT; J: TRGJP2; V: TRGV8; size: few
CDR3: CAYGRIPMNYYKKLF; DNA: TGTGCTTATGGGAGGATTCCCATGAATTATTATAAGAAACTCTTT; J: TRGJ1/TRGJ2; V: TRGV9; size: NA
CDR3: CATWNRKTNYYKKLF; DNA: TGTGCCACCTGGAACAGGAAAACGAATTATTATAAGAAACTCTTT; J: TRGJ1/TRGJ2; V: TRGV3; size: large
CDR3: CADLGRTRIWSDWIKTF; DNA: TGTGCCGACCTGGGACGGACCCGGATTTGGAGTGATTGGATCAAGACGTTT; J: TRGJP2; V: TRGV2; size: NA
CDR3: CAAWDYVWRIKTF; DNA: TGTGCTGCGTGGGATTACGTCTGGAGGATCAAGACGTTT; J: TRGJP2; V: TRGV10; size: NA
CDR3: CAAWDLGRGWFKIF; DNA: TGTGCTGCGTGGGATTTAGGGCGTGGTTGGTTCAAGATATTT; J: TRGJP1; V: TRGV10; size: NA
CDR3: CATWDGRGYKKLF; DNA: TGTGCCACCTGGGACGGGCGGGGGTATAAGAAACTCTTT; J: TRGJ1/TRGJ2; V: TRGV2; size: NA
CDR3: CAAWDGNYYKKLF; DNA: TGTGCTGCGTGGGATGGGAATTATTATAAGAAACTCTTT; J: TRGJ1/TRGJ2; V: TRGV10; size: large
CDR3: CATWGRVIEKLF; DNA: TGTGCCACCTGGGGACGGGTGATTGAGAAACTCTTT; J: TRGJ1/TRGJ2; V: TRGV2; size: once
CDR3: CAPRSGTGWFKIF; DNA: TGTGCACCTCGGAGCGGCACTGGTTGGTTCAAGATATTT; J: TRGJP1; V: TRGV2; size: NA
CDR3: CAAWSLWRRRYKKLF; DNA: TGTGCTGCGTGGAGTCTATGGAGGCGTCGGTATAAGAAACTCTTT; J: TRGJ1/TRGJ2; V: TRGV10; size: NA
CDR3: CATVLAIKGSKIF; DNA: TGTGCCACGGTTCTTGCGATAAAGGGTTCAAAGATATTT; J: TRGJP1; V: TRGV8; size: once
CDR3: CATWDKPFYYKKLF; DNA: TGTGCCACCTGGGATAAGCCGTTTTATTATAAGAAACTCTTT; J: TRGJ1/TRGJ2; V: TRGV8; size: NA
CDR3: CALWEPYYKKLF; DNA: TGTGCCTTGTGGGAACCTTATTATAAGAAACTCTTT; J: TRGJ1/TRGJ2; V: TRGV9; size: large
CDR3: CALWGGALDCCGYYKKLF; DNA: TGTGCCCTGTGGGGAGGTGCATTGGACTGCTGCGGATATTATAAGAAACTCTTT; J: TRGJ1/TRGJ2; V: TRGV9; size: NA
CDR3: CATVLCDKGFKIF; DNA: TGTGCCACGGTTCTTTGCGATAAAGGGTTCAAGATATTT; J: TRGJP1; V: TRGV8; size: few